This T cell receptor (beta chain) was obtained from a study of T cells in Graves' hyperthyroidism and ophthalmopathy. This clonotype came up a few times. Antigen: not known. Amplified TCR beta CDR3 regions derived from RNA transcripts. HTBI primers were the set used in a first-round RT-PCR of the TCR CDR3. TCRdb processed the multiplex PCR reads anew with MiXCR; each CDR3 protein has one entry. Among under 350,000 distinct CDR3 sequences listed, about an eighth were seen once. Patients were excluded because of uncontrolled infection, other autoimmune disease, pregnancy or lactation. General study findings and limits: Among clonotypes expanded in thyroid above 0.001, most were also found in blood. Separating ophthalmopathy from stable hyperthyroidism was achieved by a 13 V-J model. Model-based prediction identified ophthalmopathy a median 6.5 months prior to its onset.

This clonotype was sampled from a woman aged 25 to 39 with Graves' hyperthyroidism that later progressed to Graves' ophthalmopathy. The specimen sequenced was blood.

CDR3 nucleotides: TGTGCCAGCACCTCCGAGAACAGCCTACTCAACACCGGGGAGCTGTTTTTT. The encoded protein is CASTSENSLLNTGELFF. The chain recombines TRBV14 with TRBJ2-2; unclear D gene. Germline V gene lookup returns CDR1 SGHDN and CDR2 FVKESK. This CDR3 spans 17 amino acids. The V gene lost 7 bases and the J gene lost 2 bases, with 20 bases spanning the gap.